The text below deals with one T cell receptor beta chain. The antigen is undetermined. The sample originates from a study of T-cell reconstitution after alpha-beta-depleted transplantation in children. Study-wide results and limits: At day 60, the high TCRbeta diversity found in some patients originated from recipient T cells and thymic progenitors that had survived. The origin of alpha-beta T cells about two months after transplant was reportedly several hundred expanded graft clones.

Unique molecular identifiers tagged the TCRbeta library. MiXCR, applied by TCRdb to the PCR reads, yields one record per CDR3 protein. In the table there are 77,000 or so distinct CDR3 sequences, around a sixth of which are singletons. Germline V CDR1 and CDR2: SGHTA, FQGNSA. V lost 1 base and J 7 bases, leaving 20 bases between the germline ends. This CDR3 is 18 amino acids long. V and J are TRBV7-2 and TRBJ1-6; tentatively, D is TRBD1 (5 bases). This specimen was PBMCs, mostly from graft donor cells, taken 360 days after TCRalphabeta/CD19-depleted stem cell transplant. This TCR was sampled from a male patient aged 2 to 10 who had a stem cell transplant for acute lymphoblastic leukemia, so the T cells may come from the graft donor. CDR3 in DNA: TGTGCCAGCAGCTTAGTGCCCCGGGGGAATCTGCCGAATTCACCCCTCCACTTT. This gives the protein CASSLVPRGNLPNSPLHF.